One and the same sample provided the 13 T cell receptor beta chains below, sequenced in a study of cytomegalovirus exposure and HLA in healthy donors (dated by TCRdb to 2017 to 2019). Receptors were amplified or captured by the immunoSEQ multiplex PCR assay. For the multiplex PCR, a mixture combining 60 forward primers for TCR Vbeta segments and 13 reverse primers for TCR Jbeta segments was used. TCRdb stores this immuneACCESS table with in-frame sequences only. Part of the clones is absent; in the studies checked, under half of the shortfall reflects unresolved V genes, and no reason is known for the rest. The sample's table covers 68,000 or so clones. About 15% of the sample comes from the top ten. What was sequenced was PBMCs. These receptors all come from a boy younger than 18 in good health and CMV-seronegative.

This chain uses TRBV6-6 with TRBJ1-5; D may be TRBD1 (6 bases). Deletions cut 7 bases from V and 0 bases from J, with 10 bases between. The CDR3 covers 14 residues. Germline CDR1 MNHNY, CDR2 SVGAGI (reference sequence). The CDR3 spells CASTRDISNQPQHF. The CDR3 DNA follows: TGTGCCAGCACCCGGGACATTAGCAATCAGCCCCAGCATTTT.

A remark on this clone: The same CDR3 can be traced to other DNA sequences in this sample. This chain connects TRBV29-1 to TRBJ2-7; TRBD1 aligns across 7 bases. Germline V CDR1 and CDR2: SQVTM, ANQGSEA. V shed 4 bases, J shed 3 bases, and the junction held 3 bases outside the gene matches. The CDR3 is 12 residues long. Here the CDR3 DNA reads TGCAGCGTTGTGGCAGGGGGCTACGAGCAGTACTTC. This sequence encodes CSVVAGGYEQYF.

The CDR3 reads CASSYGLAGFNTQYF. CDR3 DNA: TGCGCCAGCAGCTACGGACTAGCGGGGTTCAATACGCAGTATTTT. The chain joins TRBV10-2 to TRBJ2-3; TRBD2 matches at 12 bases. V lost 6 bases and J lost 7; bases outside the gene matches: 8. The V gene's germline CDR1 is WSHSY and CDR2 SAAADI. The CDR3 totals 15 residues.

This chain uses TRBV6-5 with TRBJ2-7; 8 bases fit TRBD1. The V and J ends lost 5 bases and 4 bases, in that order; junction bases with no gene match: 4. Germline CDR1 is MNHEY and CDR2 is SVGAGI. The CDR3 is 13 residues long. CDR3 residues: CASSETGEYEQYF. The CDR3 nucleotides read TGTGCCAGCAGTGAGACAGGGGAGTACGAGCAGTACTTC.

The chain is built from TRBV19 and TRBJ1-1, with D unresolved. This CDR3 is 13 amino acids long. Germline V gene sequence: CDR1 LNHDA, CDR2 SQIVND (reference sequence). Trimming stripped 5 bases from V and 4 bases from J, with 11 bases between. The CDR3 loop reads CASSPTVVTEAFF. The CDR3 DNA reads TGTGCCAGTAGTCCCACGGTGGTCACTGAAGCTTTCTTT. The full variable domain, rest sourced from reference TRBV19 and TRBJ1-1, is DGGITQSPKYLFRKEGQNVTLSCEQNLNHDAMYWYRQDPGQGLRLIYYSQIVNDFQKGDIAEGYSVSREKKESFPLTVTSAQKNPTAFYLCASSPTVVTEAFFGQGTRLTVV.

This chain joins TRBV7-3 and TRBJ2-6; possible D gene TRBD1, 6 bases. The CDR3 has 15 amino acids. CDR1 and CDR2 from the germline V gene are SGHTA and FQGTGA. V shed 4 bases and J shed 4 bases, with 11 bases lying between them. The CDR3 DNA is TGTGCCAGCAGCTCCACAGGGTCCGGGGCCAACGTCCTGACTTTC. It codes for CASSSTGSGANVLTF.

The rearrangement joins TRBV5-1 to TRBJ2-1, with D possibly TRBD2 on 5 matching bases. This CDR3 has 15 residues. Germline-derived CDR1 and CDR2 are SGHRS and YFSETQ. V was clipped by 3 bases and J by 8 bases, with 18 bases between them. The CDR3 coding sequence is TGCGCCAGCAGCTCCTTACTAGGGAGTGGGCATGAGCAGTTCTTC. This codes for CASSSLLGSGHEQFF.

The V and J genes are TRBV28 and TRBJ1-1; 11 bases are shared with TRBD1. Losses at the gene ends were 10 bases for V and 0 bases for J; bases not matched to a gene: 19. This CDR3 region has 19 residues. In germline, CDR1 is MDHEN, CDR2 SYDVKM. The CDR3 bases are TGTGCCACAAAGCCCGGGACAGGGGGTTCGATTGGGATGAACACTGAAGCTTTCTTT. Translated: CATKPGTGGSIGMNTEAFF. Full variable domain (rest looked up from reference TRBV28 and TRBJ1-1): DVKVTQSSRYLVKRTGEKVFLECVQDMDHENMFWYRQDPGLGLRLIYFSYDVKMKEKGDIPEGYSVSREKKERFSLILESASTNQTSMYLCATKPGTGGSIGMNTEAFFGQGTRLTVV.

The rearrangement uses TRBV6-1 and TRBJ1-3, with a tentative D call TRBD1 (6 bases). CDR3 length equals 14 residues. V lost 7 bases to trimming and J lost 0 bases, with 10 bases between them. Germline CDR1 reads MNHNS; CDR2 reads SASEGT. This chain's CDR3 is CASIRQVSGNTIYF. For the CDR3, the DNA is TGTGCCAGCATCAGACAGGTCTCTGGAAACACCATATATTTT.

The chain recombines TRBV6-5 with TRBJ1-2; 10 bases agree with TRBD1. The V segment lost 5 bases and the J segment 8 bases; nucleotides outside the gene matches: 11. The V gene's germline CDR1 is MNHEY and CDR2 SVGAGI. The CDR3 loop spans 15 amino acids. The CDR3: CASSNPGTGVKGYTF. CDR3 bases: TGTGCCAGCAGTAACCCCGGGACAGGGGTTAAAGGCTACACCTTC.

The chain recombines TRBV9 with TRBJ2-2; D gene uncertain. CDR1 is SGDLS, CDR2 YYNGEE, per germline. This CDR3 has 20 residues. V gave up 3 bases and J gave up 0 bases, with 24 bases separating them. The CDR3 sequence: CASSEDLLRIRKPNTGELFF. As DNA, the CDR3 is TGTGCCAGCAGCGAAGACCTTTTGCGGATCAGAAAGCCGAACACCGGGGAGCTGTTTTTT.

The rearrangement uses TRBV6-6 and TRBJ2-7; weak D call: TRBD1 (6 bases). In germline, CDR1 is MNHNY, CDR2 SVGAGI (reference sequence). The ends were cut back, 5 bases at V and 3 bases at J, with 14 bases in the middle. The CDR3 is 14 residues long. Here the CDR3 reads CASSPRDKLYEQYF. DNA of the CDR3: TGTGCCAGCAGTCCCCGGGACAAACTCTACGAGCAGTACTTC.

V usage is TRBV19 and J usage is TRBJ1-2; 12 bases are a match to TRBD1. Per the germline V gene, CDR1 is LNHDA and CDR2 is SQIVND (reference sequence). With V trimmed by 7 bases and J by 13 bases, 10 bases remained unmatched. The CDR3 runs to 13 residues. The chain's CDR3 is CASTAGDRGPGTF. The CDR3 DNA reads as TGTGCCAGTACTGCCGGGGACAGGGGGCCGGGCACCTTC.